What follows are 20 T cell receptor beta chains derived from one specimen sequenced in a study of CD8 T cells in Susac syndrome. When the RNA was reverse transcribed, random hexamers were used with an input of about 0.5 to 1 ug. One entry per CDR3 protein results from TCRdb running MiXCR on the immunoSEQ multiplex PCR reads. The sample has 150,000 to 200,000 distinct CDR3 sequences, 90% to 95% seen once. The specimen sequenced was CD4+ T cells from PBMCs. All receptors come from a human donor in good health.

This clonotype was observed a handful of times. The V and J genes are TRBV6-1 and TRBJ2-7; D is perhaps TRBD2 (5 bases). The V gene's germline CDR1 is MNHNS and CDR2 SASEGT. This CDR3 has 14 residues. The V end lost 8 bases, the J end lost 0 bases, and 14 bases lay between the germline ends. The CDR3, as DNA: TGTGCCAGCTCGGACCGGAGGACCTCCTACGAGCAGTACTTC. Protein product: CASSDRRTSYEQYF.

The V and J genes are TRBV3-1 and TRBJ2-4; 12 nucleotides agree with TRBD2. This CDR3 is 15 amino acids long. Trimming cost V 4 bases and J 7 bases; bases outside gene matches: 5. Germline V gives CDR1 LGHDT, CDR2 YNNKEL (reference sequence). Here the CDR3 DNA reads TGTGCCAGCAGCCCCCGACTAGCGGGAGACAACATTCAGTACTTC. Protein: CASSPRLAGDNIQYF.

The rearrangement joins TRBV28 to TRBJ1-1; D unclear. The CDR3 is made up of 13 amino acids. The V end lost 2 bases, the J end lost 4 bases, and 8 bases lay between the germline ends. Germline assignment: CDR1 MDHEN and CDR2 SYDVKM. CDR3 coding DNA: TGTGCCAGCAGTTTAGACTTAGGCACTGAAGCTTTCTTT. Residues: CASSLDLGTEAFF.

V is TRBV20-1 and J is TRBJ1-4, with TRBD1 identical over 12 bases. Losses at the gene ends were 5 bases for V and 6 bases for J; bases not matched to a gene: 10. This CDR3 spans 16 amino acids. The germline gives CDR1 DFQATT, CDR2 SNEGSKA (reference sequence). CDR3 sequence reads: CSASRDRGLVDEKLFF. The CDR3 nucleotides read TGCAGTGCTTCCCGGGACAGGGGGCTAGTTGATGAAAAACTGTTTTTT.

The chain couples TRBV10-3 to TRBJ1-1; 9 bases are shared with TRBD1. The CDR3 runs 15 residues. Trimming at V came to 5 bases and at J to 6 bases, leaving 10 bases not matched to a gene. Germline V gene sequence: CDR1 ENHRY, CDR2 SYGVKD. CDR3 in amino acids: CAISRNGGQGSEAFF. The CDR3 DNA is TGTGCCATCAGTCGGAACGGGGGACAGGGCTCTGAAGCTTTCTTT.

The chain links TRBV29-1 to TRBJ2-3, with 9 positions matching TRBD1. CDR3 length: 13 amino acids. The germline V gene has CDR1 SQVTM and CDR2 ANQGSEA. J was trimmed by 1 base and V by 8 bases; bases with no gene match: 4. The chain's CDR3 is CSSGQGRTDTQYF. In DNA form, the CDR3 reads TGCAGCAGTGGACAGGGGCGCACAGATACGCAGTATTTT.

Only one count was recorded for this clonotype. The chain uses TRBV7-8 and TRBJ1-4; 8 positions match TRBD1. The CDR3 runs to 16 residues. Germline V gene sequence: CDR1 SGHVS, CDR2 FQNEAQ. J was trimmed by 5 bases and V by 2 bases; bases with no gene match: 7. The CDR3 DNA sequence: TGTGCCAGCAGCTTACGATCAGGGGGCGCGAATGAAAAACTGTTTTTT. Translated, it gives CASSLRSGGANEKLFF.

The rearrangement links TRBV18 to TRBJ2-1, with 9 bases identical to TRBD1. CDR3 length equals 14 residues. The ends lost 3 bases at V and 8 bases at J; junction bases unmatched: 5. CDR1 is KGHSH and CDR2 is LQKENI in the germline V gene. The CDR3 sequence: CASSPGTGSDEQFF. CDR3 nucleotides: TGTGCCAGCTCACCCGGGACAGGGTCGGATGAGCAGTTCTTC.

The chain joins TRBV6-2 or TRBV6-3 to TRBJ2-3; D is uncertain. Germline loops: CDR1 MNHEY, CDR2 SVGEGT. V was pared by 7 bases and J by 2 bases, with 7 bases between. The CDR3 has 12 amino acids. CDR3 loop: CASNDDTDTQYF. The CDR3 region has the DNA TGTGCCAGCAACGATGACACAGATACGCAGTATTTT.

The V call is TRBV4-1, the J call TRBJ2-5; TRBD2 matches 15 bases. Losses at the gene ends were 2 bases for V and 7 bases for J; bases not matched to a gene: 2. The germline gives CDR1 MGHRA, CDR2 YSYEKL. The CDR3 is 15 residues long. The CDR3 sequence is CASSQWTSGGGTQYF. The CDR3 coding sequence is TGCGCCAGCAGCCAATGGACTAGCGGGGGGGGGACCCAGTACTTC.

The V call is TRBV24-1, the J call TRBJ2-2; D unclear. The length of the CDR3 is 12 residues. Per germline, CDR1 KGHDR and CDR2 SFDVKD. V was pared by 6 bases and J by 5 bases, with 6 bases between. The CDR3 region is CATSQRTGELFF. In DNA, the CDR3 is TGTGCCACCAGTCAGCGAACCGGGGAGCTGTTTTTT.

The V and J genes are TRBV29-1 and TRBJ1-1, with 8 nucleotides matching TRBD1. Germline assignment: CDR1 SQVTM and CDR2 ANQGSEA. The trim removed 5 bases at V and 3 bases at J, leaving 2 bases unmatched. The CDR3 is made up of 12 amino acids. The CDR3 sequence: CSVTTGDTEAFF. For the CDR3, the DNA is TGCAGCGTTACGACAGGGGACACTGAAGCTTTCTTT. The whole variable domain, filled in from reference TRBV29-1 and TRBJ1-1, reads SAVISQKPSRDICQRGTSLTIQCQVDSQVTMMFWYRQQPGQSLTLIATANQGSEATYESGFVIDKFPISRPNLTFSTLTVSNMSPEDSSIYLCSVTTGDTEAFFGQGTRLTVV.

This sequence joins TRBV7-2 and TRBJ1-5; D not resolved. This CDR3 is built from 15 residues. Germline assignment: CDR1 SGHTA and CDR2 FQGNSA. Trimming stripped 5 bases from V and 2 bases from J, with 13 bases between. CDR3 loop: CASSPRSGGNQPQHF. CDR3 coding DNA: TGTGCCAGCAGCCCCCGGTCGGGAGGCAATCAGCCCCAGCATTTT. Combining the CDR3 with reference TRBV7-2 and TRBJ1-5 gives the whole variable domain GAGVSQSPSNKVTEKGKDVELRCDPISGHTALYWYRQSLGQGLEFLIYFQGNSAPDKSGLPSDRFSAERTGGSVSTLTIQRTQQEDSAVYLCASSPRSGGNQPQHFGDGTRLSIL.

J is TRBJ1-3 and V is TRBV6-5; no clear D. Germline lookup yields CDR1 MNHEY and CDR2 SVGAGI. CDR3 size: 13 residues. V was pared by 6 bases and J by 4 bases, with 10 bases between. CDR3: CASRIDAGNTIYF. The CDR3 DNA sequence: TGTGCCAGCAGGATTGACGCGGGAAACACCATATATTTT.

This CDR3 reads CAISESPTGWSYNEQFF. The CDR3 DNA is TGTGCCATCAGTGAGTCCCCCACAGGGTGGTCCTACAATGAGCAGTTCTTC. The rearrangement joins TRBV10-3 to TRBJ2-1; D may be TRBD1 (6 bases). Germline-derived CDR1 and CDR2 are ENHRY and SYGVKD. V lost 0 bases, J lost 1 base, and 13 bases lay in between. The CDR3 spans 17 residues.

V and J are TRBV5-4 and TRBJ2-2, with a tentative D call TRBD2 (6 bases). Trimming took 4 bases from V and 0 from J, leaving 13 bases between them. Germline CDR1 is SGHNT and CDR2 is YYREEE (reference sequence). The CDR3 is 16 residues long. This CDR3 reads CASSLVGGSNTGELFF. The CDR3 DNA reads TGTGCCAGCAGCCTGGTGGGGGGATCGAACACCGGGGAGCTGTTTTTT.

This chain links TRBV2 with TRBJ1-5; D is unresolved. Germline V gene sequence: CDR1 SNHLY, CDR2 FYNNEI. V lost 2 bases and J lost 4, with 0 bases in between. The CDR3 contains 11 residues. The CDR3 DNA reads TGTGCCAGCAGTGAAAATCAGCCCCAGCATTTT. This gives the protein CASSENQPQHF.

The genes are TRBV29-1 and TRBJ1-1, with D possibly being TRBD1 (5 bases). V was pared by 6 bases and J by 1 base, with 9 bases between. Germline values: CDR1 SQVTM, CDR2 ANQGSEA. The CDR3 covers 12 residues. For the CDR3, the DNA is TGCAGCGTCGGGGCCACGAACACTGAAGCTTTCTTT. It encodes CSVGATNTEAFF.

The chain is built from TRBV6-2 or TRBV6-3 and TRBJ2-7, with 8 bases lining up with TRBD1. CDR3 length equals 17 residues. CDR1 and CDR2 from the germline V gene are MNHEY and SVGEGT. Germline trimming cut 2 bases from V and 5 bases from J; bases unmatched to any gene: 14. The CDR3 reads CASSYPDRGSLNHEQYF. The DNA of the CDR3 is TGTGCCAGCAGTTACCCCGACAGGGGCAGTTTGAACCACGAGCAGTACTTC.

In its sample, this clonotype was seen once. V and J are TRBV5-1 and TRBJ2-1, with D unresolved. Germline CDR1 and CDR2: SGHRS and YFSETQ. The CDR3 consists of 16 residues. Trimming stripped 4 bases from V and 0 bases from J, with 14 bases between. Written as DNA, the CDR3 is TGCGCCAGCAGCCCCGGGCGGCGGAGCTCCTACAATGAGCAGTTCTTC. It translates to CASSPGRRSSYNEQFF.